This TCR beta chain was recovered during a study of blood T cells in healthy people across ages. Primed by a sample-barcoded 5' primer and a J-beta primer mix, a second PCR proceeded for about 6 to 11 cycles. TCRdb independently ran MiXCR on the 5' RACE reads; one entry per CDR3 protein. The sample shows more than 450,000 distinct CDR3 sequences, about 29% of them seen only once. Germline V gene lookup returns CDR1 SGHTA and CDR2 FQGNSA. V gave up 5 bases and J gave up 4 bases; unmatched junction bases: 6. This CDR3 comprises 14 residues. The sample was also linked to a second study, of T cells of mothers and their children.

Sequenced sample: blood. The chain carries TRBV7-2 and TRBJ1-2; 8 nucleotides match TRBD1. This sequence originates from a boy between 2 and 10 years old in good health. The CDR3 sequence is CASSRTGKGYGYTF. CDR3 nucleotides: TGTGCCAGCAGCAGGACAGGGAAGGGCTATGGCTACACCTTC.